This T cell receptor (beta chain) was sequenced during a study of response to subunit inactivated influenza vaccine. This clonotype was detected only a few times. What it binds is unknown. TCRdb reprocessed the RT-PCR reads via MiXCR and lists one record per CDR3 protein. Counted here are 550,000 to 800,000 distinct CDR3 sequences, approximately 14% occurring once; the ten biggest clones make up approximately 10%. CDR3 length: 15 residues. Germline-derived CDR1 and CDR2 are LNHNV and YYDKDF (reference sequence). Trimming at V came to 2 bases and at J to 7 bases, leaving 7 bases not matched to a gene. Study-level points and caveats: Each seasonal influenza vaccination recruits few new T cells, the authors suggested.

This receptor was obtained from a man aged 45-60 years who received an inactivated influenza vaccine. This chain links TRBV15 with TRBJ2-1; 8 bases align to TRBD1. The material was PBMCs from blood, obtained 11 to 12 days after vaccination. The CDR3 DNA follows: TGTGCCACCAGCAGAACAACCGGGACAGGTAATGAGCAGTTCTTC. Amino acid sequence: CATSRTTGTGNEQFF.